These T cell receptor beta chains were read from a single sample in a study of cytomegalovirus exposure and HLA in healthy donors. Clones were sequenced by immunoSEQ multiplex PCR, and TCRdb holds only the in-frame ones, with some missing. Seen here are 160,000 or so clones, approximately 86% observed once, and the top ten hold less than 3.5%. The specimen sequenced was PBMCs. Receptors were obtained from a man aged 18-30 years in good health and CMV-seropositive. Both conserved end residues are part of each CDR3. Fields, in order: clone size, D gene, J gene, V gene, CDR3 protein, CDR3 DNA. D genes are given only for firm matches. Expanded clones get a size class; other rows say once, few or many, or leave the size out.

NA | NA | TRBJ1-1 | TRBV25-1 | CASSDRYREAFF | TGTGCCAGCAGTGATCGGTACAGGGAAGCTTTCTTT
NA | NA | TRBJ1-1 | TRBV11-2 | CASSWNTGSPAFF | TGTGCCAGCAGCTGGAATACAGGGTCCCCCGCTTTCTTT
NA | NA | TRBJ1-1 | TRBV9 | CASSVDQGEAFF | TGTGCCAGCAGCGTAGATCAGGGGGAAGCTTTCTTT
NA | TRBD1 | TRBJ1-1 | TRBV5-6 | CASSAGQGLTEAFF | TGTGCCAGCAGCGCTGGACAGGGTTTAACTGAAGCTTTCTTT
NA | TRBD2 | TRBJ2-7 | TRBV23-1 | CASSRPGLAGASYEQYF | TGCGCCAGCAGTCGCCCGGGACTAGCGGGGGCCTCCTACGAGCAGTACTTC
NA | NA | TRBJ1-2 | TRBV2 | CASSLDSYGYTF | TGTGCCAGCAGTCTGGACAGCTATGGCTACACCTTC
NA | TRBD2 | TRBJ2-5 | TRBV27 | CASTGGPETQYF | TGTGCCAGCACGGGAGGGCCAGAGACCCAGTACTTC
NA | TRBD2 | TRBJ2-7 | TRBV13 | CASTPVGTRPYEQYF | TGTGCCAGCACCCCGGTCGGGACTAGACCCTACGAGCAGTACTTC
NA | NA | TRBJ1-3 | TRBV7-9 | CASSGSAGNTIYF | TGTGCCAGCTCGGGAAGTGCGGGAAACACCATATATTTT
NA | TRBD2 | TRBJ2-1 | TRBV5-1 | CASSRGGSNEQFF | TGCGCCAGCAGCCGCGGGGGGTCCAATGAGCAGTTCTTC
NA | NA | TRBJ2-7 | TRBV2 | CARNSNGEVSSYEQYF | TGTGCCCGAAATTCTAACGGGGAAGTTAGCTCCTACGAGCAGTACTTC
NA | TRBD1 | TRBJ1-2 | TRBV6-5 | CASRLGQSGHGYTF | TGTGCCAGCAGACTGGGACAGAGCGGTCATGGCTACACCTTC
NA | NA | TRBJ2-7 | TRBV7-2 | CASSQSRATYEQYF | TGTGCCAGCAGCCAATCCAGGGCCACCTACGAGCAGTACTTC
once | NA | TRBJ1-6 | TRBV7-8 | CASSPDRPGARLHNSPLHF | TGTGCCAGCAGCCCTGACAGACCAGGGGCCCGGCTTCATAATTCACCCCTCCACTTT
NA | NA | TRBJ1-1 | TRBV5-4 | CASSLQSAAFF | TGTGCCAGCAGCTTGCAGAGCGCGGCTTTCTTT
NA | NA | TRBJ2-5 | TRBV29-1 | CSVEEGQGKTQYF | TGCAGCGTTGAAGAAGGTCAGGGGAAGACCCAGTACTTC
once | NA | TRBJ1-2 | TRBV5-4 | CASSLETNGYTF | TGTGCCAGCAGCTTGGAAACAAACGGCTACACCTTC
NA | NA | TRBJ1-1 | TRBV2 | CASSERGSNTEAFF | TGTGCCAGCAGTGAAAGGGGATCAAACACTGAAGCTTTCTTT
NA | NA | TRBJ1-2 | TRBV19 | CASSSRRGYTF | TGTGCCAGTAGTTCTCGCAGGGGCTACACCTTC
NA | NA | TRBJ2-3 | TRBV18 | CASSPVIKASTDTQYF | TGTGCCAGCTCACCAGTCATAAAAGCTAGCACAGATACGCAGTATTTT
NA | TRBD2 | TRBJ2-1 | TRBV27 | CASCHLAGAYNEQFF | TGTGCCAGCTGCCATCTAGCGGGAGCTTACAATGAGCAGTTCTTC
NA | NA | TRBJ2-7 | TRBV27 | CASSLSRQNEQYF | TGTGCCAGCAGTTTATCCCGACAGAACGAGCAGTACTTC
NA | NA | TRBJ2-2 | TRBV29-1 | CSVETGLAIGGATGELFF | TGCAGCGTTGAAACTGGCCTAGCCATAGGAGGGGCCACCGGGGAGCTGTTTTTT